The 23 T cell receptor beta chains below were found in one sample sequenced in a study of cytomegalovirus exposure and HLA in healthy donors. Use of 60 Vbeta and 13 Jbeta primers characterized the PCR. The table came from immunoSEQ multiplex PCR; TCRdb's copy has only in-frame clones and leaves some out. The sample carries about 190,000 clones, approximately 81% recorded once. Sequences were obtained from PBMCs. All receptors come from a boy younger than 18 in good health and CMV-seronegative.

The rearrangement joins TRBV9 to TRBJ2-1; D not certain. Deletions cut 4 bases from V and 8 bases from J, with 19 bases between. The CDR3 length is 15 residues. Germline V lookup: CDR1 SGDLS, CDR2 YYNGEE. The CDR3 spells CASSSRPPHADEQFF. The CDR3 region has the DNA TGTGCCAGCAGCTCCAGACCGCCCCACGCGGATGAGCAGTTCTTC.

CDR3 DNA sequence: TGTGCCAGCAGCCTTTCTAGCGGGTTAAGCACAGATACGCAGTATTTT. It specifies CASSLSSGLSTDTQYF. The chain has TRBV5-4 and TRBJ2-3; 8 nucleotides agree with TRBD2. J lost 0 bases, V lost 4 bases, and 7 bases had no gene match. Germline loops: CDR1 SGHNT, CDR2 YYREEE (reference sequence). The CDR3 runs 16 residues.

V and J are TRBV2 and TRBJ1-5, with D hard to call. Trimming stripped 0 bases from V and 4 bases from J, with 10 bases between. Germline V gene lookup returns CDR1 SNHLY and CDR2 FYNNEI. CDR3 length: 15 residues. The CDR3 reads CASSEALGQNQPQHF. CDR3 nucleotides: TGTGCCAGCAGTGAAGCGCTTGGCCAAAATCAGCCCCAGCATTTT.

This chain joins TRBV15 and TRBJ2-7; unclear D gene. The CDR3 length is 13 residues. V was shortened by 1 base and J by 2 bases, with 6 bases between the two germline ends. CDR1 is LNHNV and CDR2 is YYDKDF in the germline V gene (reference sequence). The chain's CDR3 is CATSRVQTYEQYF. CDR3 DNA: TGTGCCACCAGCAGAGTACAGACCTACGAGCAGTACTTC.

The rearrangement uses TRBV30 and TRBJ1-1; tentatively, D is TRBD1 (6 bases). The CDR3 loop spans 13 amino acids. The germline gives CDR1 GTSNPN, CDR2 SVGIG (reference sequence). Deletions cut 3 bases from V and 1 base from J, with 9 bases between. The CDR3 bases are TGTGCCTGGAGACAGGGCCCGAACACTGAAGCTTTCTTT. This codes for CAWRQGPNTEAFF.

The chain uses TRBV6-5 and TRBJ2-1; D gene uncertain. Germline values: CDR1 MNHEY, CDR2 SVGAGI. There are 12 residues in the CDR3. The ends were cut back, 6 bases at V and 10 bases at J, with 13 bases in the middle. This CDR3 reads CASRSEVKEQFF. As DNA, the CDR3 is TGTGCCAGCAGATCCGAGGTAAAAGAGCAGTTCTTC.

The DNA of the CDR3 is TGTGCCAGCAGCGTATCCCCGGGACAGGGACCTATGAACACTGAAGCTTTCTTT. Translated, it gives CASSVSPGQGPMNTEAFF. The chain is built from TRBV7-9 and TRBJ1-1; the match to TRBD1 covers 9 bases. CDR1 and CDR2 (germline): SEHNR, FQNEAQ (reference sequence). The J segment lost 0 bases and the V segment lost 5 bases, leaving 13 bases of the junction unmatched. The CDR3 is made up of 18 amino acids.

A few counts support this clone. This chain links TRBV5-4 with TRBJ2-2; the D is unclear. V was cut by 3 bases and J by 0 bases, with 3 bases left in between. The germline CDR1 and CDR2 sequences are SGHNT and YYREEE (reference sequence). The CDR3 totals 13 residues. Here the CDR3 reads CASSYSNTGELFF. CDR3 nucleotides: TGTGCCAGCAGCTACTCGAACACCGGGGAGCTGTTTTTT.

This chain joins TRBV12-5 and TRBJ2-1, with TRBD2 identical over 8 bases. The CDR3 covers 19 residues. V was pared by 5 bases and J by 1 base, with 16 bases of the junction left unmatched. Germline loops: CDR1 LGHNT, CDR2 FRNRAP. The CDR3 spells CASGLPSGGGPPSYNEQFF. The CDR3, as DNA: TGTGCTAGTGGTCTCCCCTCTGGCGGGGGGCCCCCTTCCTACAATGAGCAGTTCTTC.

The DNA for the CDR3 is TGTGCCAGCAGTATAGACAGTGAAGCTTTCTTT. This encodes CASSIDSEAFF. The rearrangement uses TRBV7-9 and TRBJ1-1; maybe TRBD1 (5 bases). The CDR3 spans 11 residues. The germline gives CDR1 SEHNR, CDR2 FQNEAQ (reference sequence). V was shortened by 6 bases and J by 7 bases, with 9 bases between the two germline ends.

The genes are TRBV2 and TRBJ2-4, with D maybe TRBD1 (6 bases). The V end lost 2 bases, the J end lost 0 bases, and 14 bases lay between the germline ends. The CDR3 runs to 17 residues. Germline CDR1 is SNHLY and CDR2 is FYNNEI. The CDR3 nucleotides are TGTGCCAGCAGTGAAACATATCAGGGGTTAGCCAAAAACATTCAGTACTTC. This encodes CASSETYQGLAKNIQYF. The variable domain in full, with the rest retrieved from reference TRBV2 and TRBJ2-4, is EPEVTQTPSHQVTQMGQEVILRCVPISNHLYFYWYRQILGQKVEFLVSFYNNEISEKSEIFDDQFSVERPDGSNFTLKIRSTKLEDSAMYFCASSETYQGLAKNIQYFGAGTRLSVL.

The V and J genes are TRBV28 and TRBJ2-3; 14 positions agree with TRBD2. Per the germline V gene, CDR1 is MDHEN and CDR2 is SYDVKM. After removal of 10 bases from V and 4 bases from J, the junction contained 10 bases not matched to a gene. This CDR3 comprises 16 residues. CDR3 DNA sequence: TGTGCCACCGAGCACGGACTAGCGGGAGGATCAGATACGCAGTATTTT. Its protein product is CATEHGLAGGSDTQYF.

V and J are TRBV30 and TRBJ2-5, with a possible D match to TRBD2 (6 bases). The ends were cut back, 0 bases at V and 5 bases at J, with 16 bases in the middle. Germline values: CDR1 GTSNPN, CDR2 SVGIG (reference sequence). The CDR3 is 15 residues long. CDR3 nucleotides: TGTGCCTGGAGTGTAGGAGTAGCGGTCCGGGAGACCCAGTACTTC. It encodes CAWSVGVAVRETQYF.

The CDR3, as DNA: TGTGCCAGCAGCCCACGGCGGACAGGTGGCACAGATACGCAGTATTTT. Translated, it gives CASSPRRTGGTDTQYF. The gene calls are TRBV5-4 and TRBJ2-3; TRBD1 matches 7 bases. The CDR3 is 16 amino acids. Trimming removed 4 bases from V and 1 base from J; junction bases left unmatched: 9. Germline CDR1 and CDR2: SGHNT and YYREEE (reference sequence).

J is TRBJ1-1 and V is TRBV5-6; possible D gene TRBD1, 6 bases. V was clipped by 6 bases and J by 4 bases, with 13 bases between them. The CDR3 covers 13 residues. Germline-derived CDR1 and CDR2 are SGHDT and YYEEEE. The chain's CDR3 is CASTTDRPTEAFF. The CDR3 region has the DNA TGTGCCAGCACCACCGACAGGCCCACTGAAGCTTTCTTT. The full variable domain, rest sourced from reference TRBV5-6 and TRBJ1-1, is DAGVTQSPTHLIKTRGQQVTLRCSPKSGHDTVSWYQQALGQGPQFIFQYYEEEERQRGNFPDRFSGHQFPNYSSELNVNALLLGDSALYLCASTTDRPTEAFFGQGTRLTVV.

The CDR3 coding sequence is TGTGCCAGCAGTGACTCGGCTAGCTTCACAGATACGCAGTATTTT. It yields the protein CASSDSASFTDTQYF. This rearrangement joins TRBV6-4 to TRBJ2-3; TRBD2 might be the D (5 bases). The CDR3 sequence is 15 residues long. The V end lost 0 bases, the J end lost 2 bases, and 9 bases lay between the germline ends. Per the germline V gene, CDR1 is MRHNA and CDR2 is SNTAGT.

The rearrangement uses TRBV6-1 and TRBJ2-3, with a weak D call TRBD2 (6 bases). Germline-derived CDR1 and CDR2 are MNHNS and SASEGT. The germline V and J ends were trimmed by 6 bases and 3 bases, with 16 bases remaining between them. The CDR3 has 15 residues. The CDR3 DNA is TGTGCCAGCAGCTCACTCGGGGGTAGGACAGATACGCAGTATTTT. It is translated as CASSSLGGRTDTQYF.

The rearrangement joins TRBV5-1 to TRBJ1-2; the match to TRBD1 covers 9 bases. Germline-derived CDR1 and CDR2 are SGHRS and YFSETQ. The CDR3 is 16 residues long. V dropped 7 bases and J dropped 4; count of bases not matched to a gene: 14. CDR3 protein: CASGPEGTGLGYGYTF. The CDR3 DNA reads as TGCGCCAGCGGCCCGGAGGGGACAGGGCTAGGCTATGGCTACACCTTC.

This clone was observed a handful of times. The J gene is TRBJ2-1, the V gene TRBV5-4; D is undetermined. CDR3 size: 11 residues. CDR1 and CDR2 (germline): SGHNT, YYREEE (reference sequence). With 2 bases removed from V and 7 bases from J, the gap between germline ends came to 4 bases. Here the CDR3 DNA reads TGTGCCAGCAGCTTAGCGAATGAGCAGTTCTTC. The encoded protein is CASSLANEQFF.

V is TRBV4-3 and J is TRBJ1-3, with TRBD1 matching over 7 bases. Germline values: CDR1 LGHNA, CDR2 YSLEER. The CDR3 has 17 residues. The V gene end was trimmed by 2 bases and the J gene end by 0 bases; junction bases not matched to a gene: 7. CDR3 region: CASSQNLRGSSGNTIYF. CDR3 DNA: TGCGCCAGCAGCCAAAATCTCAGGGGGAGCTCTGGAAACACCATATATTTT.

Only one count was recorded for this clone. The chain carries TRBV27 and TRBJ2-3; no clear D gene. CDR3 length equals 15 residues. Germline V gene data show CDR1 as MNHEY and CDR2 as SMNVEV (reference sequence). With 5 bases removed from V and 3 bases from J, the gap between germline ends came to 15 bases. The CDR3 DNA reads as TGTGCCAGCAGTGCCAAAGCCCTCCGGACAGATACGCAGTATTTT. This translates into CASSAKALRTDTQYF.

The CDR3 loop is CATSTGGGWEQFF. DNA of the CDR3: TGTGCCACCAGCACAGGGGGCGGGTGGGAGCAGTTCTTC. The chain links TRBV2 to TRBJ2-1, with 9 bases identical to TRBD1. Germline CDR1 SNHLY, CDR2 FYNNEI. The CDR3 extends over 13 amino acids. V shed 10 bases and J 10 bases; nucleotides not matched to a gene: 11.

In nucleotides, the CDR3 is TGCGCCAGCAGCTTGAAGGCGACAGGGGGTCCCCCCTACGAGCAGTACTTC. Residues: CASSLKATGGPPYEQYF. The gene calls are TRBV5-1 and TRBJ2-7, with 9 bases aligning to TRBD1. Unmatched junction bases numbered 10, after V lost 1 base and J lost 2 bases. Germline-derived CDR1 and CDR2 are SGHRS and YFSETQ. There are 17 residues in the CDR3. The full variable domain, completed using reference TRBV5-1 and TRBJ2-7, is KAGVTQTPRYLIKTRGQQVTLSCSPISGHRSVSWYQQTPGQGLQFLFEYFSETQRNKGNFPGRFSGRQFSNSRSEMNVSTLELGDSALYLCASSLKATGGPPYEQYFGPGTRLTVT.